This TCR beta chain was obtained from a study of vaccination effects on CD4 cells after COVID-19. Study summary: Vaccine administered to participants consisted of two doses of either BNT162b2 or mRNA-1273.

The germline V gene encodes CDR1 KGHDR and CDR2 SFDVKD. CDR3 length: 14 amino acids. V was pared by 2 bases and J by 7 bases, with 10 bases between. Culturing for approximately 10 days preceded CD4+ T cell isolation. Prior SARS-CoV-2 infection was absent in the vaccine recipients, as shown by negative nucleocapsid antibodies. Measured with immunoSEQ multiplex PCR; TCRdb has only the in-frame clones, and not every one. There are more than 35,000 clones in the sample; more than 75% occur only once, and 2.5% to 3.5% lies in the top ten. Points on this clone: The antigen remains undetermined.

The material was CD4+ T cells from PBMCs cultured without peptide, obtained before COVID-19 vaccination. This receptor was obtained from a human donor who received a COVID-19 vaccine. The V and J genes are TRBV24-1 and TRBJ1-4; D is unclear. DNA for the CDR3: TGTGCCACCAGTGATTCCCAGGCGGGTGAAAAACTGTTTTTT. It codes for CATSDSQAGEKLFF.